This T cell receptor (beta chain) was observed in a study of T cell changes during pregnancy in multiple sclerosis. Produced via immunoSEQ multiplex PCR; TCRdb's table is partial and in-frame only. Here the sample spans over 50,000 clones, about 87% being singletons. Trimming cost V 5 bases and J 0 bases, with 14 bases left between them. The germline gives CDR1 SEHNR, CDR2 FQNEAQ (reference sequence). The CDR3 totals 16 residues. Specimen: peripheral blood from another person, used as feeder cells. V and J are TRBV7-9 and TRBJ1-3; D call uncertain. The receptor comes from a human donor whose cells served as feeder cells for cultures in a pregnancy study. In DNA form, the CDR3 reads TGTGCCAGCAGCCCTTTGGGGAGCATCTCTGGAAACACCATATATTTT. It yields the protein CASSPLGSISGNTIYF.